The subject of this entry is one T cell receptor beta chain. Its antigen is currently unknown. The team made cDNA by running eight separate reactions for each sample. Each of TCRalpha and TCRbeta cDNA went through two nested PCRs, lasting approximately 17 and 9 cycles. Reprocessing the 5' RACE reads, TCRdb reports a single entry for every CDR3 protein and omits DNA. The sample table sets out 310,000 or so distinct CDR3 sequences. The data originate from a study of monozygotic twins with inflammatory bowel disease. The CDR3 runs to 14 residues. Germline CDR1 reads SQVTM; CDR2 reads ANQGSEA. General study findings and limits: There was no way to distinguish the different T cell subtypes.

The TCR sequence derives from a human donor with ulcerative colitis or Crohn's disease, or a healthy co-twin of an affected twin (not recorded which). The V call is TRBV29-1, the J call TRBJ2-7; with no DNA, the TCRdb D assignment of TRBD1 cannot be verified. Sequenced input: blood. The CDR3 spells CSVWAGASSYEQYF.